Each of the 14 T cell receptor beta chains below was sequenced from the same sample in a study of T-cell memory formation after mild COVID-19. TCRdb re-called the 5' RACE reads with MiXCR, one entry per CDR3 protein. The sample yields 140,000 to 150,000 distinct CDR3 sequences, under 30% seen once. Material for sequencing was PBMCs or a T cell subset sorted from them (not recorded which). The receptors derive from an adult woman who had mild COVID-19 (a few samples of this study predate the infection). Cell type and time point are not known.

This clonotype showed up just a few times. The J gene is TRBJ1-1, the V gene TRBV21-1; the table names TRBD1, a call not compared with the DNA. TRBV21-1 is an annotated pseudogene. The CDR3 consists of 16 residues. CDR3 in amino acids: CASSTDPGQGSTEAFF. CDR3 in DNA: TGTGCCAGCAGCACCGATCCGGGACAGGGGAGCACTGAAGCTTTCTTT.

The DNA of the CDR3 is TGTGCCATCAGTGATACAGGGTCCTATGGCTACACCTTC. This gives the protein CAISDTGSYGYTF. V usage is TRBV10-3 and J usage is TRBJ1-2; a weak D match, TRBD1 (6 bases). The CDR3 runs 13 residues. Germline CDR1 ENHRY, CDR2 SYGVKD. Between the trimmed V and J ends, which lost 3 bases and 4 bases, there was a span of 9 bases.

Ten or more counts support this clonotype. The chain is built from TRBV29-1 and TRBJ2-3; D is ambiguous. The germline gives CDR1 SQVTM, CDR2 ANQGSEA. V was cut by 6 bases and J by 2 bases, with 12 bases left in between. This CDR3 spans 13 amino acids. CDR3 in amino acids: CSVRLTDTDTQYF. The CDR3 nucleotides read TGCAGCGTGAGGCTGACGGACACAGATACGCAGTATTTT.

The chain uses TRBV7-9 and TRBJ2-1, with D perhaps TRBD1 (6 bases). V was clipped by 3 bases and J by 7 bases, with 13 bases between them. This CDR3 contains 14 residues. Germline V CDR1 and CDR2: SEHNR, FQNEAQ (reference sequence). The CDR3 nucleotides read TGTGCCAGCAGCTTCCAGGGGTCAATAAATGAGCAGTTCTTC. Its protein product is CASSFQGSINEQFF.

The J gene is TRBJ1-2, the V gene TRBV30, with a weak D call TRBD1 (6 bases). The V end was cut by 4 bases, the J end by 5 bases, with 17 bases between. Per the germline V gene, CDR1 is GTSNPN and CDR2 is SVGIG (reference sequence). The CDR3 covers 14 residues. The CDR3 reads CAWKPDRIDYGYTF. The CDR3 nucleotides read TGTGCCTGGAAACCCGACAGGATTGATTATGGCTACACCTTC.

In its sample, this clonotype was seen a few times. The gene calls are TRBV4-2 and TRBJ1-5; D is unclear. Looked up from germline, CDR1 is LGHNA and CDR2 is YNFKEQ. The CDR3 is 15 residues long. V shed 1 base and J shed 0 bases, with 7 bases lying between them. CDR3 bases: TGTGCCAGCAGCCAAGTCGTGGGTAGCAATCAGCCCCAGCATTTT. Its protein product is CASSQVVGSNQPQHF.

V is TRBV7-3 and J is TRBJ2-7; tentative D call: TRBD1 (5 bases). The CDR3 totals 13 residues. Germline-derived CDR1 and CDR2 are SGHTA and FQGTGA. The V end was cut by 5 bases, the J end by 3 bases, with 11 bases between. The chain's CDR3 is CASSPNQGYEQYF. The CDR3 nucleotides read TGTGCCAGCAGCCCGAATCAGGGCTACGAGCAGTACTTC.

This clonotype was recorded a few times. The chain carries TRBV5-1 and TRBJ2-6; TRBD2 might be the D (5 bases). Per the germline V gene, CDR1 is SGHRS and CDR2 is YFSETQ. CDR3 length equals 15 residues. V lost 2 bases to trimming and J lost 0 bases, with 6 bases between them. The CDR3 loop reads CASSFGDSGANVLTF. As DNA, the CDR3 is TGCGCCAGCAGCTTCGGGGACTCTGGGGCCAACGTCCTGACTTTC.

The chain carries TRBV4-3 and TRBJ2-4; D gene ambiguous. The CDR3 is 15 amino acids. Per germline, CDR1 LGHNA and CDR2 YSLEER. The ends were cut back, 0 bases at V and 7 bases at J, with 13 bases in the middle. The DNA of the CDR3 is TGCGCCAGCAGCCAAGATATGAGCCCCCGTAACATTCAGTACTTC. It yields the protein CASSQDMSPRNIQYF.

This chain uses TRBV6-5 with TRBJ2-1; D may correspond to TRBD1 or TRBD2 (6 bases each). The CDR3 is 17 residues long. V was trimmed by 0 bases and J by 8 bases, leaving 20 bases between them. CDR1 and CDR2 from the germline V gene are MNHEY and SVGAGI. The CDR3 sequence: CASSYSRVGGAGDEQFF. The CDR3 DNA sequence: TGTGCCAGCAGTTACTCCCGGGTTGGCGGGGCAGGGGATGAGCAGTTCTTC.

The rearrangement joins TRBV6-2 or TRBV6-3 to TRBJ1-5; TRBD1 agrees at 7 bases. Trimming cost V 0 bases and J 5 bases; bases outside gene matches: 10. The CDR3 consists of 17 residues. Germline CDR1 reads MNHEY; CDR2 reads SVGEGT. The CDR3 loop reads CASSYSTRRDRDQPQHF. The CDR3 nucleotides are TGTGCCAGCAGTTACTCGACAAGGCGGGACAGAGATCAGCCCCAGCATTTT.

This clonotype was seen more than once but under ten times. The chain uses TRBV14 and TRBJ2-2, with D perhaps TRBD1 (5 bases). CDR3 size: 12 residues. Germline V gene sequence: CDR1 SGHDN, CDR2 FVKESK. V was cut by 7 bases and J by 4 bases, with 7 bases left in between. The CDR3 sequence is CASNQGTGELFF. The CDR3, as DNA: TGTGCCAGCAACCAGGGCACCGGGGAGCTGTTTTTT.

This clonotype was seen more than once but under ten times. The rearrangement joins TRBV20-1 to TRBJ2-7, with 10 bases lining up with TRBD2. V shed 3 bases, J shed 4 bases, and the junction held 12 bases outside the gene matches. This CDR3 comprises 16 residues. Germline V gives CDR1 DFQATT, CDR2 SNEGSKA (reference sequence). CDR3 residues: CSASLAGAPGGYEQYF. CDR3 DNA: TGCAGTGCTAGTCTAGCGGGAGCCCCTGGAGGATACGAGCAGTACTTC.

This clonotype was detected only once. The chain is built from TRBV30 and TRBJ2-5; 7 positions agree with TRBD2. The CDR3 is 14 residues long. V shed 2 bases and J 2 bases; nucleotides not matched to a gene: 5. From germline, CDR1 is GTSNPN and CDR2 SVGIG (reference sequence). The CDR3 reads CAWSSGVGQETQYF. In DNA form, the CDR3 reads TGTGCCTGGAGTAGCGGGGTTGGGCAAGAGACCCAGTACTTC.